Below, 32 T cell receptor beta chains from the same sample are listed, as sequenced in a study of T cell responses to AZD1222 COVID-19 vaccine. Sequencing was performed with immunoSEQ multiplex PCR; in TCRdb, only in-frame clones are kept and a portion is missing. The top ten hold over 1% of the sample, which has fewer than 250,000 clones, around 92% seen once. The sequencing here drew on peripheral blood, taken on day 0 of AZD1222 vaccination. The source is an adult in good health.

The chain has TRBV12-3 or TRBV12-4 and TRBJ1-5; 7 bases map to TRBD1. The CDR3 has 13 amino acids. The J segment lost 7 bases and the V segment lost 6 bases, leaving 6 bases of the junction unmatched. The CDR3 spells CASSRQGRQPQHF. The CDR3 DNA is TGTGCCAGCAGCCGACAGGGTCGCCAGCCCCAGCATTTT.

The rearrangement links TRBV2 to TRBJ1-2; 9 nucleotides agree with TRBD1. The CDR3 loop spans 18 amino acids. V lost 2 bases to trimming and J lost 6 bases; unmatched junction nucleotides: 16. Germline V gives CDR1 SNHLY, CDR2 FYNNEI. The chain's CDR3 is CASSEKTGLQGAGDGYTF. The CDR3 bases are TGTGCCAGCAGTGAAAAAACCGGCTTACAGGGGGCGGGAGATGGCTACACCTTC. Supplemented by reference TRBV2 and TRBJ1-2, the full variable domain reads EPEVTQTPSHQVTQMGQEVILRCVPISNHLYFYWYRQILGQKVEFLVSFYNNEISEKSEIFDDQFSVERPDGSNFTLKIRSTKLEDSAMYFCASSEKTGLQGAGDGYTFGSGTRLTVV.

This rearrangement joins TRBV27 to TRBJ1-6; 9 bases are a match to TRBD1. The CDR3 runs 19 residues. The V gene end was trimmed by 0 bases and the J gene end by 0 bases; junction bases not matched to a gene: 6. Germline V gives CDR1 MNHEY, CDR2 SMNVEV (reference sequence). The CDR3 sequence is CASSLSSGTGSSYNSPLHF. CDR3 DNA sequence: TGTGCCAGCAGTTTATCCTCCGGGACAGGGAGCTCCTATAATTCACCCCTCCACTTT.

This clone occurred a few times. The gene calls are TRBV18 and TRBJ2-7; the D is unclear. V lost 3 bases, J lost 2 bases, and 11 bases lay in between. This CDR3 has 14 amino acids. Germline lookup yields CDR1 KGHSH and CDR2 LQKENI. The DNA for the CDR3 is TGTGCCAGCTCACCCCGAGGCGGCCCCTACGAGCAGTACTTC. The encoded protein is CASSPRGGPYEQYF.

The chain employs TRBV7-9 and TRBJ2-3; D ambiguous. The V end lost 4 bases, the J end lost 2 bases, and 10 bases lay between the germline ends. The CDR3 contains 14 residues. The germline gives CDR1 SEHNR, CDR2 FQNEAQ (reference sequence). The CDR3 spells CASSYELDTDTQYF. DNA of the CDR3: TGTGCCAGCAGCTACGAACTTGACACAGATACGCAGTATTTT.

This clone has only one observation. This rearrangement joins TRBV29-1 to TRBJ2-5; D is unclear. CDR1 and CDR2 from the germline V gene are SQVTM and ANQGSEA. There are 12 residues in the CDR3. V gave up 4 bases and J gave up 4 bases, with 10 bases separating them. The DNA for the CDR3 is TGCAGCGTTGCGATGAGTTTAGAGACCCAGTACTTC. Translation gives CSVAMSLETQYF.

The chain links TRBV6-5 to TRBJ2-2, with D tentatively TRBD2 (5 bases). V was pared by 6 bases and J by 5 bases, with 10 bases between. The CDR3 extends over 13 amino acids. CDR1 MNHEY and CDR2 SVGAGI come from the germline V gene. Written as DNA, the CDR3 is TGTGCCAGCAGGCCCAGAGGGACCGGGGAGCTGTTTTTT. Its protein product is CASRPRGTGELFF.

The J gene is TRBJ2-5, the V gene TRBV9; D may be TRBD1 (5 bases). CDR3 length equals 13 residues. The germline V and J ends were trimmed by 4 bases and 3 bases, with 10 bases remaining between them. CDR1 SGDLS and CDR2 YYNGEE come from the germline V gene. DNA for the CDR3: TGTGCCAGCAGCCCCCAGGGTGAAGAGACCCAGTACTTC. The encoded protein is CASSPQGEETQYF.

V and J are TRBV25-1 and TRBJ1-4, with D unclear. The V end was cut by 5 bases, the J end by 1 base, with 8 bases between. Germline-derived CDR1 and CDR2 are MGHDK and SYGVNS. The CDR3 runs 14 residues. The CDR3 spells CASSSWETNEKLFF. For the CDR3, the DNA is TGTGCCAGCAGTAGCTGGGAAACTAATGAAAAACTGTTTTTT.

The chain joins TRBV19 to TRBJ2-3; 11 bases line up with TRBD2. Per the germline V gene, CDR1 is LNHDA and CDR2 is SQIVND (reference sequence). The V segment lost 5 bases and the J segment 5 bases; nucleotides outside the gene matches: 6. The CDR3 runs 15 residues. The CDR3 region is CASSFLAGGLDTQYF. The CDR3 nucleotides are TGTGCCAGTAGTTTCCTAGCGGGGGGCCTAGATACGCAGTATTTT.

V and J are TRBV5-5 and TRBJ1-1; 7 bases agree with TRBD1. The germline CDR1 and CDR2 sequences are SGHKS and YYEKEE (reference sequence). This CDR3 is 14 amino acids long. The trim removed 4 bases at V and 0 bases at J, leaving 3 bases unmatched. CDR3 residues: CASSPGQVNTEAFF. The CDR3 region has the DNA TGTGCCAGCAGCCCCGGACAGGTGAACACTGAAGCTTTCTTT.

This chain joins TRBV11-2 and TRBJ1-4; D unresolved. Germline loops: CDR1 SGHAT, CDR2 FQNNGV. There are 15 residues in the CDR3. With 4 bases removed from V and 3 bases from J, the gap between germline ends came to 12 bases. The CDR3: CASSSPGKANEKLFF. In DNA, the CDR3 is TGTGCCAGCAGCTCCCCGGGAAAGGCTAATGAAAAACTGTTTTTT.

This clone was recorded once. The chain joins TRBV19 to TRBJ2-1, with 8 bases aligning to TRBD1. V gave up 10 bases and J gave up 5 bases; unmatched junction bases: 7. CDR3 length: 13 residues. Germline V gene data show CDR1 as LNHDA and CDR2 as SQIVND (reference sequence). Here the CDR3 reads CATGTGEDNEQFF. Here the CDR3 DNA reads TGTGCCACAGGGACAGGTGAGGACAATGAGCAGTTCTTC.

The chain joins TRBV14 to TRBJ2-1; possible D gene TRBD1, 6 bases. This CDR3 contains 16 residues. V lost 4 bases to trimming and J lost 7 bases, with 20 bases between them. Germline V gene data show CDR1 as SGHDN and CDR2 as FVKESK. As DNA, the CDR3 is TGTGCCAGCAGCCCTGGTATTGGGGGCTTCTGGAATGAGCAGTTCTTC. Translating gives CASSPGIGGFWNEQFF. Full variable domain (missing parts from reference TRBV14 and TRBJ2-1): EAGVTQFPSHSVIEKGQTVTLRCDPISGHDNLYWYRRVMGKEIKFLLHFVKESKQDESGMPNNRFLAERTGGTYSTLKVQPAELEDSGVYFCASSPGIGGFWNEQFFGPGTRLTVL.

DNA of the CDR3: TGCGCCAGCAGCCCAACCCGCAGGGGCACTGAAGCTTTCTTT. Amino acids: CASSPTRRGTEAFF. The genes are TRBV5-1 and TRBJ1-1; tentative D call: TRBD1 (6 bases). The CDR3 totals 14 residues. Per germline, CDR1 SGHRS and CDR2 YFSETQ. Deletions cut 4 bases from V and 4 bases from J, with 14 bases between.

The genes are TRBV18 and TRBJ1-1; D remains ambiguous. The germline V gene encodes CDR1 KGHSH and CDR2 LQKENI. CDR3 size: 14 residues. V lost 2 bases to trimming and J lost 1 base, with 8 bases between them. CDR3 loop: CASSPSSGNTEAFF. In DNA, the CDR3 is TGTGCCAGCTCACCATCGAGCGGGAACACTGAAGCTTTCTTT.

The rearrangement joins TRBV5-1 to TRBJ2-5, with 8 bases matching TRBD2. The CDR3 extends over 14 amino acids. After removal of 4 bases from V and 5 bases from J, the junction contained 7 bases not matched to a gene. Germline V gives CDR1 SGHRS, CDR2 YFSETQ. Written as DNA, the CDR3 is TGCGCCAGCAGCGCAACTAGCGGAGGGGAGACCCAGTACTTC. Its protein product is CASSATSGGETQYF.

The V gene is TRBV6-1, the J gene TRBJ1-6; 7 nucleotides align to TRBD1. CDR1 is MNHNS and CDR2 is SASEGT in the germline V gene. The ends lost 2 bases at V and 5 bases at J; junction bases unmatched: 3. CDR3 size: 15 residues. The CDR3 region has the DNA TGTGCCAGCAGTGAATCAGGGGGGAATAATTCACCCCTCCACTTT. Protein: CASSESGGNNSPLHF.

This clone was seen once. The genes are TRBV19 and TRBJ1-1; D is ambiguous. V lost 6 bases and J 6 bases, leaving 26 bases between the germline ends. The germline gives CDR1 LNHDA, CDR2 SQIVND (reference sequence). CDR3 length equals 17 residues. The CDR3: CASSPPNHSGRSAEAFF. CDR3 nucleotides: TGTGCCAGTAGCCCCCCGAACCATTCGGGGAGGTCGGCTGAAGCTTTCTTT.

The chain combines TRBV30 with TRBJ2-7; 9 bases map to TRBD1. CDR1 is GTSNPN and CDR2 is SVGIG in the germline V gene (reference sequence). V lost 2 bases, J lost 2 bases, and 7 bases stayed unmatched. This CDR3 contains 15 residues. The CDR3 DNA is TGTGCCTGGAGTACTGGGACAGGGATCCCCTACGAGCAGTACTTC. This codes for CAWSTGTGIPYEQYF.

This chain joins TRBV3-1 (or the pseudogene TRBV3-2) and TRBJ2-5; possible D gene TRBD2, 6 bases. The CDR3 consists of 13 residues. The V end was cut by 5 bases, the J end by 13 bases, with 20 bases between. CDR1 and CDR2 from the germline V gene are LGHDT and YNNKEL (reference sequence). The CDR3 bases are TGTGCCAGCAGCGCCCCCGGGACTCCCTCGCGGTACTTC. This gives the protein CASSAPGTPSRYF.

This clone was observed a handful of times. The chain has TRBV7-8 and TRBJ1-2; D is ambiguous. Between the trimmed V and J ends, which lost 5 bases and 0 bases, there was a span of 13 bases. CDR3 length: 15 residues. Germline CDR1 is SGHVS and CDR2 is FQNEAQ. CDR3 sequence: CASSPNPSANYGYTF. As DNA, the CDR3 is TGTGCCAGCAGCCCCAATCCATCGGCTAACTATGGCTACACCTTC.

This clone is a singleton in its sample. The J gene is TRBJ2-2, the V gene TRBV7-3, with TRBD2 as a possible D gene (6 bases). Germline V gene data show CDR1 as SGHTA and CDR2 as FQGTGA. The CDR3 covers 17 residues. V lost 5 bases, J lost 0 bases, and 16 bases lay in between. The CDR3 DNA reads TGTGCCAGCAGCCCCCGGATGGGCGGGGCGAACACCGGGGAGCTGTTTTTT. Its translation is CASSPRMGGANTGELFF.

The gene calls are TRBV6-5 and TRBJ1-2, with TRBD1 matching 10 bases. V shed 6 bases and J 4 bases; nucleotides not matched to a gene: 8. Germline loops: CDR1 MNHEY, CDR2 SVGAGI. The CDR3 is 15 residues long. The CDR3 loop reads CASRPDRGLLYGYTF. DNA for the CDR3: TGTGCCAGCAGACCTGACAGGGGGCTCCTCTATGGCTACACCTTC.

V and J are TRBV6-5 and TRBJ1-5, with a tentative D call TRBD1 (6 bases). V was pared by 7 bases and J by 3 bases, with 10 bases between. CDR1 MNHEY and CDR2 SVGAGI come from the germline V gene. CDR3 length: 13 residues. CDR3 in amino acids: CASIRDTNQPQHF. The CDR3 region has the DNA TGTGCCAGCATAAGGGACACCAATCAGCCCCAGCATTTT.

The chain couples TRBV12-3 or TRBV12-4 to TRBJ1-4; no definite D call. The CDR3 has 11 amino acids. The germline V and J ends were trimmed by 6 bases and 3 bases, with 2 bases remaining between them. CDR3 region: CASRANEKLFF. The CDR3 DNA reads TGTGCCAGCAGGGCTAATGAAAAACTGTTTTTT.

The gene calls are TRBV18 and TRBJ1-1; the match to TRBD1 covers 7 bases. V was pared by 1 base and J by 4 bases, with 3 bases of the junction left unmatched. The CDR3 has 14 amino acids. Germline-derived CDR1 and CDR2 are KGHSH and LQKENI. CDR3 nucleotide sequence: TGTGCCAGCTCACCACAGGGGGCAACCACTGAAGCTTTCTTT. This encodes CASSPQGATTEAFF.

The chain's CDR3 is CASSQRRDTGELFF. For the CDR3, the DNA is TGTGCCAGCAGCCAACGGCGAGACACCGGGGAGCTGTTTTTT. This chain uses TRBV3-1 (or the pseudogene TRBV3-2) with TRBJ2-2, with no clear D. Germline-derived CDR1 and CDR2 are LGHDT and YNNKEL (reference sequence). The CDR3 sequence is 14 residues long. V was pared by 2 bases and J by 3 bases, with 7 bases between.

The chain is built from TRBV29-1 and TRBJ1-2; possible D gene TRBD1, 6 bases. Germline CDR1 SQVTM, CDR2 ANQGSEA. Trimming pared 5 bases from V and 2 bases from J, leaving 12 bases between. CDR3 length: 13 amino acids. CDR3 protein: CSVRTGQNYGYTF. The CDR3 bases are TGCAGCGTTCGCACGGGACAAAACTATGGCTACACCTTC.

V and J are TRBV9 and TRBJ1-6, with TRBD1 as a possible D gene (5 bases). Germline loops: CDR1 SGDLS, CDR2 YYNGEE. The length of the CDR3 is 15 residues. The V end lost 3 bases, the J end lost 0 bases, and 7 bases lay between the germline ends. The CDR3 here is CASSGGSSYNSPLHF. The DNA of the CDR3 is TGTGCCAGCAGCGGGGGGAGCTCCTATAATTCACCCCTCCACTTT.

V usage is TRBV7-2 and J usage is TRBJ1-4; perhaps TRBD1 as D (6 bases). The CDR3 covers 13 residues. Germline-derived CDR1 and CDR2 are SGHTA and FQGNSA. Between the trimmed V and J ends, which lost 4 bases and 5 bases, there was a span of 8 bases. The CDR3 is CASSWGLNEKLFF. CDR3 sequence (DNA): TGTGCCAGCAGCTGGGGGCTGAATGAAAAACTGTTTTTT.

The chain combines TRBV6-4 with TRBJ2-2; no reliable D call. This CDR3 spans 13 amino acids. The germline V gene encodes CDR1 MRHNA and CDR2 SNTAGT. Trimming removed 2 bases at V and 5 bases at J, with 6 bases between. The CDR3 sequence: CASSDRLTGELFF. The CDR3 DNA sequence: TGTGCCAGCAGTGACCGGCTTACCGGGGAGCTGTTTTTT.